This T cell receptor beta chain was captured by sequencing in a study of T-cell reconstitution after alpha-beta-depleted transplantation in children. Unique molecular identifiers were used to barcode this TCRbeta library. TCRdb used MiXCR to reprocess the PCR reads, holding one entry per CDR3 protein. The repertoire has about 400,000 distinct CDR3 sequences, over 20% of them found once; the top ten carry around 3.9%. Trimming removed 1 base at V and 2 bases at J, with 12 bases between. This CDR3 contains 15 residues. The germline V gene has CDR1 LGHDT and CDR2 YNNKEL (reference sequence). This clonotype was picked up many times.

This specimen consisted of PBMCs from the stem cell graft donor, obtained from the stem cell graft. This sequence joins TRBV3-1 and TRBJ2-7; TRBD2 might be the D (5 bases). This TCR came from a human donor who donated a stem cell graft to a child with acute myeloid leukemia. As DNA, the CDR3 is TGTGCCAGCAGCCAAGTACGAGCGGACCCCTACGAGCAGTACTTC. This encodes CASSQVRADPYEQYF.